The clone carrying this TCR beta chain appeared a few times. Its antigen is as yet unknown. The entry originates in a study of identical twins. Findings and limits, study-wide: Memory repertoires showed no such pattern, whereas abundant cord blood beta clonotypes carried fewer insertions.

Template switching added a universal primer site, and cDNA bore unique molecular identifiers. TCRdb itself ran the 5' RACE reads through MiXCR, one entry per CDR3 protein. The sample includes hundreds of thousands of distinct CDR3 sequences, more than 6.5% of them seen just once. The CDR3 runs 17 residues. J gave up 7 bases and V 2 bases, and 11 bases lay outside the gene matches. Germline CDR1 and CDR2: SGHTA and FQGNSA. There were only healthy Caucasians among the donors. These same data were also listed under a study on yellow fever vaccine responses in identical twins.

Sequencing input: PBMCs. The sequence was collected from a woman aged 18-29 years in good health. V is TRBV7-2 and J is TRBJ2-1, with 10 positions matching TRBD2. CDR3 nucleotides: TGTGCCAGCAGCTTAAAGGTGGCTAGCGGGAGTCGGAATGAGCAGTTCTTC. This encodes CASSLKVASGSRNEQFF.